Below, 24 T cell receptor beta chains from the same sample are listed, as sequenced in a study of identical twins listed by TCRdb under 2016. Receptor amplification or capture employed 5' RACE. This sample was sequenced with an Illumina HiSeq 2000. TCRdb ran its own pipeline on the public reads, namely fastp trimming at Q25 and MiXCR clone calling, and kept in-frame beta chains. Each entry merges the rows of one CDR3 protein and shows their most common DNA and genes. In all, the sample holds approximately 680,000 distinct CDR3 sequences, and around 7.4% of those were seen once. Of the sample, about 1.6% is held by the ten largest clones. These sequences were also reported in another study, on yellow fever vaccine responses in identical twins.

Sequencing input: PBMCs. Receptors were obtained from a woman aged 18-29 years in good health.

This clonotype came up a few times. The chain is built from TRBV7-9 and TRBJ1-2, with D perhaps TRBD1 (6 bases). The germline V gene has CDR1 SEHNR and CDR2 FQNEAQ (reference sequence). The CDR3 has 14 amino acids. With 6 bases removed from V and 2 bases from J, the gap between germline ends came to 13 bases. This CDR3 reads CASSLQGGNYGYTF. CDR3 sequence (DNA): TGTGCCAGCAGTTTACAGGGAGGAAACTATGGCTACACCTTC.

The J gene is TRBJ1-4, the V gene TRBV20-1; 7 positions agree with TRBD1. With V trimmed by 5 bases and J by 0 bases, 3 bases remained unmatched. The CDR3 is made up of 14 amino acids. Looked up from germline, CDR1 is DFQATT and CDR2 is SNEGSKA (reference sequence). CDR3 in amino acids: CSALGTATNEKLFF. In DNA, the CDR3 is TGCAGTGCTCTGGGGACAGCAACTAATGAAAAACTGTTTTTT.

This clonotype was observed a handful of times. The chain links TRBV5-1 to TRBJ2-1; weak D call: TRBD1 (6 bases). V gave up 0 bases and J gave up 4 bases, with 8 bases separating them. From germline, CDR1 is SGHRS and CDR2 YFSETQ. The CDR3 length is 14 residues. CDR3 in amino acids: CASSLVDRYNEQFF. CDR3 nucleotides: TGCGCCAGCAGCTTGGTGGACAGATACAATGAGCAGTTCTTC.

In its sample, this clonotype was seen a few times. The rearrangement links TRBV6-5 to TRBJ2-5; 8 bases line up with TRBD1. This CDR3 spans 15 amino acids. Germline trimming cut 1 base from V and 5 bases from J; bases unmatched to any gene: 6. CDR1 MNHEY and CDR2 SVGAGI come from the germline V gene. CDR3 nucleotides: TGTGCCAGCAGTTACTTTCAGGGGGCTTGGGAGACCCAGTACTTC. Translation: CASSYFQGAWETQYF.

V gene TRBV28 combines with J gene TRBJ2-3, with 10 bases fitting TRBD2. J gave up 5 bases and V 8 bases, and 7 bases lay outside the gene matches. This CDR3 has 14 amino acids. From germline, CDR1 is MDHEN and CDR2 SYDVKM. The CDR3, as DNA: TGTGCCAGCCTTCTAGCGGGAGTTGTAGATACGCAGTATTTT. This sequence encodes CASLLAGVVDTQYF.

The CDR3 DNA sequence: TGCGCCAGCGACTGGACGGGCACCGGGGAGCTGTTTTTT. Its translation: CASDWTGTGELFF. This chain connects TRBV5-1 to TRBJ2-2; D uncertain. There are 13 residues in the CDR3. CDR1 and CDR2 (germline): SGHRS, YFSETQ. Deletions cut 7 bases from V and 4 bases from J, with 11 bases between.

The chain couples TRBV3-1 to TRBJ1-1; 7 positions match TRBD1. V was clipped by 3 bases and J by 7 bases; unmatched bases: 2. Germline CDR1 LGHDT, CDR2 YNNKEL (reference sequence). This CDR3 has 12 residues. CDR3 nucleotide sequence: TGTGCCAGCAGCCACCGGGACAGTGAAGCTTTCTTT. It codes for CASSHRDSEAFF.

This sequence joins TRBV20-1 and TRBJ1-4, with TRBD1 matching 8 bases. This CDR3 has 13 residues. With V trimmed by 6 bases and J by 6 bases, 6 bases remained unmatched. Germline-derived CDR1 and CDR2 are DFQATT and SNEGSKA (reference sequence). The CDR3 DNA reads as TGCAGTGCCCCCGGGACAGGCTATGAAAAACTGTTTTTT. Translating it yields CSAPGTGYEKLFF.

This clonotype has at least ten counts. V usage is TRBV10-3 and J usage is TRBJ2-5; 7 bases are shared with TRBD1. The germline gives CDR1 ENHRY, CDR2 SYGVKD. Germline trimming cut 8 bases from V and 5 bases from J; bases unmatched to any gene: 11. The length of the CDR3 is 14 residues. CDR3 in DNA: TGTGCCATCGGGGACGGACAGGTTGGGGAGACCCAGTACTTC. It is translated as CAIGDGQVGETQYF.

V and J are TRBV12-3 or TRBV12-4 and TRBJ1-1; TRBD1 might be the D (5 bases). The CDR3 covers 15 residues. Trimming took 0 bases from V and 8 from J, leaving 16 bases between them. The chain's CDR3 is CASSLARIGGNEAFF. As DNA, the CDR3 is TGTGCCAGCAGTTTAGCGCGCATTGGGGGGAACGAAGCTTTCTTT.

This clonotype was observed at least ten times. This chain uses TRBV12-3 or TRBV12-4 with TRBJ1-2; possible D gene TRBD1, 5 bases. This CDR3 contains 14 residues. V lost 6 bases to trimming and J lost 5 bases, with 16 bases between them. Written as DNA, the CDR3 is TGTGCCAGCAGACGAATGACAGTTTCTTATGGCTACACCTTC. Protein product: CASRRMTVSYGYTF.

This clonotype was detected a few times. The genes are TRBV5-1 and TRBJ2-5; possible D gene TRBD1, 5 bases. This CDR3 is built from 15 residues. Germline assignment: CDR1 SGHRS and CDR2 YFSETQ. V lost 0 bases to trimming and J lost 5 bases, with 14 bases between them. CDR3 loop: CASSLGGRLQETQYF. The CDR3 DNA is TGCGCCAGCAGCTTGGGGGGCAGGCTACAGGAGACCCAGTACTTC.

This clonotype was detected only a few times. The chain employs TRBV28 and TRBJ2-3; D unclear. Trimming left V 2 bases short and J 3 bases short, with 12 bases between. The CDR3 totals 15 residues. The V gene's germline CDR1 is MDHEN and CDR2 SYDVKM. For the CDR3, the DNA is TGTGCCAGCAGTTTAGCCGTGGCCGTGACAGATACGCAGTATTTT. Protein: CASSLAVAVTDTQYF.

This clonotype was recorded a few times. The rearrangement joins TRBV5-1 to TRBJ2-3; possibly TRBD1 or TRBD2 for D (5 bases each). The V end lost 0 bases, the J end lost 6 bases, and 14 bases lay between the germline ends. The CDR3 is made up of 15 amino acids. The germline CDR1 and CDR2 sequences are SGHRS and YFSETQ. The CDR3 nucleotides are TGCGCCAGCAGCTTGGAGGGACGGTCCTTCGATACGCAGTATTTT. Its protein product is CASSLEGRSFDTQYF.

This chain connects TRBV2 to TRBJ2-1; 12 bases align to TRBD2. This CDR3 comprises 19 residues. Germline V gives CDR1 SNHLY, CDR2 FYNNEI. The trim removed 0 bases at V and 0 bases at J, leaving 6 bases unmatched. The DNA of the CDR3 is TGTGCCAGCAGTGAAGCGATGCTAGCGGGAGGGTCCTCCTACAATGAGCAGTTCTTC. Translating gives CASSEAMLAGGSSYNEQFF. Supplemented by reference TRBV2 and TRBJ2-1, the full variable domain reads EPEVTQTPSHQVTQMGQEVILRCVPISNHLYFYWYRQILGQKVEFLVSFYNNEISEKSEIFDDQFSVERPDGSNFTLKIRSTKLEDSAMYFCASSEAMLAGGSSYNEQFFGPGTRLTVL.

The genes are TRBV29-1 and TRBJ2-5; 7 bases align to TRBD1. Germline CDR1 reads SQVTM; CDR2 reads ANQGSEA. Losses at the gene ends were 6 bases for V and 5 bases for J; bases not matched to a gene: 9. The CDR3 is 13 amino acids. The CDR3 loop is CSVETGTGETQYF. The CDR3 coding sequence is TGCAGCGTGGAGACAGGGACCGGGGAGACCCAGTACTTC.

The table lists this clonotype with a few counts. V and J are TRBV11-2 and TRBJ2-3, with D hard to call. This CDR3 has 16 amino acids. CDR1 is SGHAT, CDR2 FQNNGV, per germline. Trimming took off 1 base at V and 5 bases at J, with 16 bases between the two ends. The CDR3 region is CASSLASSFPRDTQYF. In DNA, the CDR3 is TGTGCCAGCAGCTTAGCATCGTCCTTTCCTCGAGATACGCAGTATTTT. Full variable domain (missing parts from reference TRBV11-2 and TRBJ2-3): EAGVAQSPRYKIIEKRQSVAFWCNPISGHATLYWYQQILGQGPKLLIQFQNNGVVDDSQLPKDRFSAERLKGVDSTLKIQPAKLEDSAVYLCASSLASSFPRDTQYFGPGTRLTVL.

This chain connects TRBV2 to TRBJ1-1, with 8 positions matching TRBD1. Germline V gene data show CDR1 as SNHLY and CDR2 as FYNNEI. Losses at the gene ends were 4 bases for V and 13 bases for J; bases not matched to a gene: 11. This CDR3 is built from 13 residues. CDR3 loop: CASSALGQGWGFF. As DNA, the CDR3 is TGTGCCAGCAGTGCCCTCGGACAGGGCTGGGGTTTCTTT.

V is TRBV5-1 and J is TRBJ2-3, with 7 bases identical to TRBD1. CDR1 is SGHRS, CDR2 YFSETQ, per germline. This CDR3 spans 16 amino acids. Trimming at V came to 0 bases and at J to 5 bases, leaving 9 bases not matched to a gene. CDR3 coding DNA: TGCGCCAGCAGCTTGGGATACGGGACAGCAAAAGATACGCAGTATTTT. Residues: CASSLGYGTAKDTQYF.

This chain uses TRBV12-3 or TRBV12-4 with TRBJ2-4; TRBD1 might be the D (6 bases). The germline V and J ends were trimmed by 7 bases and 0 bases, with 10 bases remaining between them. The CDR3 is 14 residues long. CDR3 region: CASTDRIAKNIQYF. DNA of the CDR3: TGTGCCAGCACGGACAGAATAGCCAAAAACATTCAGTACTTC.

The chain has TRBV7-8 and TRBJ2-7; no clear D. V was shortened by 4 bases and J by 4 bases, with 17 bases between the two germline ends. CDR3 length: 15 amino acids. From germline, CDR1 is SGHVS and CDR2 FQNEAQ. The CDR3 reads CASSSPLDGPYEQYV. Here the CDR3 DNA reads TGTGCCAGCAGCTCCCCCCTGGACGGACCTTACGAGCAGTACGTC.

Many counts were recorded for this clonotype. One junction end does not reproduce the germline sequence, and a read error may be involved. The chain uses TRBV12-3 or TRBV12-4 and TRBJ2-2; D may match TRBD1 or TRBD2 (5 bases each). CDR3 length equals 12 residues. CDR3 in DNA: TGCGCCAGCAGCCCCGGGGCTGGGGAGCTGTTTTTT. Translating it yields CASSPGAGELFF.

The chain carries TRBV12-3 or TRBV12-4 and TRBJ1-5; TRBD1 matches 8 bases. Unmatched junction bases numbered 5, after V lost 4 bases and J lost 0 bases. The length of the CDR3 is 16 residues. CDR3 nucleotides: TGTGCCAGCAGTTCGCAACAGGGGGGTAGCAATCAGCCCCAGCATTTT. It yields the protein CASSSQQGGSNQPQHF.

The rearrangement links TRBV6-5 to TRBJ2-1; 8 bases are a match to TRBD2. There are 16 residues in the CDR3. Trimming removed 2 bases from V and 5 bases from J; junction bases left unmatched: 8. Per the germline V gene, CDR1 is MNHEY and CDR2 is SVGAGI. The CDR3 DNA reads as TGTGCCAGCAGTTACCTGAACCCGGGGGGGAACAATGAGCAGTTCTTC. The encoded protein is CASSYLNPGGNNEQFF.